This T cell receptor beta chain was retrieved from a study of beta chain features in type 1 diabetes. Study-wide results and limits: In all four CD4+ subsets, TCRB CDR3 length was significantly, moderately reduced in type 1 diabetes. In comparison with healthy donors, patients had naive, central memory and Treg TCRB repertoires that appeared more similar.

The CDR3 consists of 14 residues. The germline CDR1 and CDR2 sequences are SNHLY and FYNNEI. Trimming took 7 bases from V and 0 from J, leaving 10 bases between them. As concerns this clone: The antigen is unknown.

Only one heparinised blood draw was taken per donor, and its volume averaged about 120 mL. Based on CD45RO/CCR7/CD25/CD127/CD95/CD27, CD4+ regulatory, stem cell-like memory, naive and central memory cells were sorted. The study reverse transcribed the entire isolated RNA, so it sequenced expressed TCRB transcripts. Sequenced by immunoSEQ multiplex PCR; TCRdb stores in-frame clones only, minus some. Of around 170,000 clones listed, approximately 8.4% are singletons. The TCR was taken from a woman aged 18-29 years in good health. Sample: central memory CD4+ T cells from blood. The genes are TRBV2 and TRBJ1-3; D not certain. CDR3 amino acids: CASNPGLSGNTIYF. CDR3 nucleotide sequence: TGTGCCAGCAATCCAGGCCTCTCTGGAAACACCATATATTTT.